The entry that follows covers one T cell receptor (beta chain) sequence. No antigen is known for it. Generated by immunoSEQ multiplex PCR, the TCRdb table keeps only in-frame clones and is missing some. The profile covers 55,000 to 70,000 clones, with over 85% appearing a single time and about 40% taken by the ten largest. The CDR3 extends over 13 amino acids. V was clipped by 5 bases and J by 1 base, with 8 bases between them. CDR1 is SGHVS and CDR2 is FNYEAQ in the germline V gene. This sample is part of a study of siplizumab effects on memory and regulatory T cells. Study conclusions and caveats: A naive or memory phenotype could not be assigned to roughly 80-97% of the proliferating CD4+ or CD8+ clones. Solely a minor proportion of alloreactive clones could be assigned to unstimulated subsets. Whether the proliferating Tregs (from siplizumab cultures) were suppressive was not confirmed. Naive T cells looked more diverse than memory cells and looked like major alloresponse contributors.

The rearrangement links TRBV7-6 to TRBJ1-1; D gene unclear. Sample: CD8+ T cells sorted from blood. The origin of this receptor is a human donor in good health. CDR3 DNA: TGTGCCAGCAGCCCATCTCAGAACACTGAAGCTTTCTTT. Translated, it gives CASSPSQNTEAFF. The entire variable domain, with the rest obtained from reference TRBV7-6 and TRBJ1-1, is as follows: GAGVSQSPRYKVTKRGQDVALRCDPISGHVSLYWYRQALGQGPEFLTYFNYEAQQDKSGLPNDRFSAERPEGSISTLTIQRTEQRDSAMYRCASSPSQNTEAFFGQGTRLTVV.